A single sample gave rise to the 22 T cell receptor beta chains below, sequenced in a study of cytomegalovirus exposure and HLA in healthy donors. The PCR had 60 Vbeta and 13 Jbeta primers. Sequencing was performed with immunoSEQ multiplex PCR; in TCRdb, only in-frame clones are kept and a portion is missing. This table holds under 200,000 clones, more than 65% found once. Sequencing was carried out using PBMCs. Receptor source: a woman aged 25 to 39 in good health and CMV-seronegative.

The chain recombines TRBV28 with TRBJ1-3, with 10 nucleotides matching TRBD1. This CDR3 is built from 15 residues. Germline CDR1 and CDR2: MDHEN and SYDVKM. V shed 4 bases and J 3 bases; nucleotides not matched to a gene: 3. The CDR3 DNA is TGTGCCAGCAGTTATGGGACAGGGGTTGGAAACACCATATATTTT. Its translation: CASSYGTGVGNTIYF. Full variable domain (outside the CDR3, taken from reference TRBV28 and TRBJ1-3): DVKVTQSSRYLVKRTGEKVFLECVQDMDHENMFWYRQDPGLGLRLIYFSYDVKMKEKGDIPEGYSVSREKKERFSLILESASTNQTSMYLCASSYGTGVGNTIYFGEGSWLTVV.

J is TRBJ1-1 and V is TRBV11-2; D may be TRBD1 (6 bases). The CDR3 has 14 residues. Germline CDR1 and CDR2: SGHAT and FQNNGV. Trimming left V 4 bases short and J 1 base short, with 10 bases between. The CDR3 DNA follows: TGTGCCAGCAGCTCCGGACAGCGGAACACTGAAGCTTTCTTT. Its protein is CASSSGQRNTEAFF. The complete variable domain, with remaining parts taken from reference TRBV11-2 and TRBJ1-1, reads EAGVAQSPRYKIIEKRQSVAFWCNPISGHATLYWYQQILGQGPKLLIQFQNNGVVDDSQLPKDRFSAERLKGVDSTLKIQPAKLEDSAVYLCASSSGQRNTEAFFGQGTRLTVV.

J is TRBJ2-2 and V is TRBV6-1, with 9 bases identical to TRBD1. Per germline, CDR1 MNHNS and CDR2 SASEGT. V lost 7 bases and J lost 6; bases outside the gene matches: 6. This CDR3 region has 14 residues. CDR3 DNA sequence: TGTGCCAGCAAGGGACAGGGAGGTTCCGGGGAGCTGTTTTTT. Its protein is CASKGQGGSGELFF.

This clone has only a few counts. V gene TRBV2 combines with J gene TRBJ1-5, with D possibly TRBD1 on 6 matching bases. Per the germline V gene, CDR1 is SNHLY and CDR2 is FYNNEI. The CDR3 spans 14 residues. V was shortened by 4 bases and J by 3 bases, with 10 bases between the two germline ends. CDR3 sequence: CASSGQGFNQPQHF. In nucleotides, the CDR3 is TGTGCCAGCAGTGGGCAGGGGTTCAATCAGCCCCAGCATTTT.

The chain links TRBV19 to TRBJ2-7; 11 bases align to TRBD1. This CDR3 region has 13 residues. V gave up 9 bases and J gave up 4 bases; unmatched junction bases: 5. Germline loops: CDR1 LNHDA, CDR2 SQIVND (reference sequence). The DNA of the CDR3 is TGTGCCAGAGGACAGGGGGCGCGTTACGAGCAGTACTTC. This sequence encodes CARGQGARYEQYF.

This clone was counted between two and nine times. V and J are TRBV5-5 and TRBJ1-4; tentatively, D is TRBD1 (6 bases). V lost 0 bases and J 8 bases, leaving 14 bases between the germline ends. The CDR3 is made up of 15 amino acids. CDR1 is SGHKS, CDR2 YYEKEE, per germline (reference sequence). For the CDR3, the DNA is TGTGCCAGCAGCTTGGGAGGCCAGGGGAGCGAAAAACTGTTTTTT. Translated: CASSLGGQGSEKLFF.

The CDR3, as DNA: TGTGCCAGTAAACCCTCGCAGGGTATCTACGAGCAGTACTTC. This translates into CASKPSQGIYEQYF. V gene TRBV19 combines with J gene TRBJ2-5; possible D gene TRBD1, 5 bases. The J call may be incorrect, as the DNA end agrees better with TRBJ2-7. The CDR3 spans 14 residues. Germline V gene data show CDR1 as LNHDA and CDR2 as SQIVND (reference sequence).

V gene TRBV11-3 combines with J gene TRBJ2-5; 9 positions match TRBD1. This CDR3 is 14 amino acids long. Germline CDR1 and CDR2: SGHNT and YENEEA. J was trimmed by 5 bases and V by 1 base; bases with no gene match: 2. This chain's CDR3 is CASSLGTGDETQYF. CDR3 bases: TGTGCCAGCAGCTTAGGGACAGGGGACGAGACCCAGTACTTC. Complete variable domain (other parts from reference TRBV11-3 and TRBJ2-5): EAGVVQSPRYKIIEKKQPVAFWCNPISGHNTLYWYLQNLGQGPELLIRYENEEAVDDSQLPKDRFSAERLKGVDSTLKIQPAELGDSAVYLCASSLGTGDETQYFGPGTRLLVL.

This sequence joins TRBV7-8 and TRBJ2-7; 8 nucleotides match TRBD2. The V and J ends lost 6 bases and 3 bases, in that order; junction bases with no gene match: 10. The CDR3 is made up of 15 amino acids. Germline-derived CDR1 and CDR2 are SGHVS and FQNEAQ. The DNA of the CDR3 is TGTGCCAGCAGTTTACGCCCAGCGGGAGACTACGAGCAGTACTTC. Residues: CASSLRPAGDYEQYF.

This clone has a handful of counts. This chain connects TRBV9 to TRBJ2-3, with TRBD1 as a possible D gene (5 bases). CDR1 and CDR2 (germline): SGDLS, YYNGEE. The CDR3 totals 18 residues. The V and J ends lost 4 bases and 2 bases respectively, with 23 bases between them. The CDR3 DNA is TGTGCCAGCAGCCCACTCACCAGGGCCCGACAACACACAGATACGCAGTATTTT. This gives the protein CASSPLTRARQHTDTQYF.

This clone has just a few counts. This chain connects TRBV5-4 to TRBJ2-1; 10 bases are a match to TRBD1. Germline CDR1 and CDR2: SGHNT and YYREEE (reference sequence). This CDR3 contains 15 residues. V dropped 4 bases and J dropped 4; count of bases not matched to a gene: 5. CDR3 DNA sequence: TGTGCCAGCAGCCCCGGGACAGGGGTGTACAATGAGCAGTTCTTC. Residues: CASSPGTGVYNEQFF.

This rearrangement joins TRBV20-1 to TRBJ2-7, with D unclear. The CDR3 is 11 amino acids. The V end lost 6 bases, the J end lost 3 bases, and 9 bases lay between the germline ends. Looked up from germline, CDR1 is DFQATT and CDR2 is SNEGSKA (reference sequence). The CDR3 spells CSALEIYEQYF. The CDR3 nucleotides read TGCAGTGCCCTGGAGATCTACGAGCAGTACTTC.

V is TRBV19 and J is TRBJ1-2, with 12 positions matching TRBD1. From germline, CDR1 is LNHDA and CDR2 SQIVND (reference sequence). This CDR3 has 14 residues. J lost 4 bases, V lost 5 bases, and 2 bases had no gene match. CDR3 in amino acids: CASSGTGGSYGYTF. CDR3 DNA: TGTGCCAGTAGTGGGACAGGGGGCAGCTATGGCTACACCTTC.

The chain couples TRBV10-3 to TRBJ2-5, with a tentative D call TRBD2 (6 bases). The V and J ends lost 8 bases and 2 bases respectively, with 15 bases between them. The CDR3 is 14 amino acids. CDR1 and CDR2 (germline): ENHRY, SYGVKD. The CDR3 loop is CAIASRAGQETQYF. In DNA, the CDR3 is TGTGCCATCGCGAGTAGGGCGGGACAAGAGACCCAGTACTTC.

The CDR3 sequence is CASGAGQNSPLHF. CDR3 in DNA: TGTGCTAGTGGTGCCGGACAGAATTCACCCCTCCACTTT. V gene TRBV12-5 combines with J gene TRBJ1-6, with D perhaps matching TRBD1 (6 bases). The V and J ends lost 5 bases and 7 bases respectively, with 9 bases between them. The length of the CDR3 is 13 residues. Germline CDR1 reads LGHNT; CDR2 reads FRNRAP.

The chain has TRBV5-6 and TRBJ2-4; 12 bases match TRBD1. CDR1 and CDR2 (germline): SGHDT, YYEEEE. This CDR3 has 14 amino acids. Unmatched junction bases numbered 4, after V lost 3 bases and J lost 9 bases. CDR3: CASSSGTGGRIQYF. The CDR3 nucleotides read TGTGCCAGCAGCTCCGGGACAGGGGGCCGCATTCAGTACTTC.

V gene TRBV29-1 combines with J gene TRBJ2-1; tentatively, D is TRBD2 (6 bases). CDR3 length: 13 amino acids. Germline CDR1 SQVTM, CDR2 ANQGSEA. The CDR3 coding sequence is TGCAGTGTAGCGGTGAGCTCCTACAATGAGCAGTTCTTC. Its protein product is CSVAVSSYNEQFF.

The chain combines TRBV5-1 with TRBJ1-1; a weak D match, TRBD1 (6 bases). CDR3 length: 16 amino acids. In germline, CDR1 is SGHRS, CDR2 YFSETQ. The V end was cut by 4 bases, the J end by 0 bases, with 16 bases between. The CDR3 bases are TGCGCCAGCAGCGGGGACACCGGCATCATGAACACTGAAGCTTTCTTT. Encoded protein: CASSGDTGIMNTEAFF.

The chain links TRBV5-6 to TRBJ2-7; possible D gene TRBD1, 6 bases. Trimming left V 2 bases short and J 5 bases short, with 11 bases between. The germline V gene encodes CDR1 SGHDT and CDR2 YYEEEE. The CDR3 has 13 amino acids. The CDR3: CASSLQGVNEQYF. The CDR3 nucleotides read TGTGCCAGCAGCTTACAGGGAGTCAACGAGCAGTACTTC.

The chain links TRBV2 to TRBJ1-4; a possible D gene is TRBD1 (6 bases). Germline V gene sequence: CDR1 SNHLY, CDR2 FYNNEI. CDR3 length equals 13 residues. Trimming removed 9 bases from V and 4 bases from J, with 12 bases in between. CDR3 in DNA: TGTGCCAGTTGGACAGCCATTAATGAAAAACTGTTTTTT. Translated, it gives CASWTAINEKLFF.

In DNA, the CDR3 is TGTGCCATCGAAAAGGGACTAGCGGGAGAACTGCGCGAGCAGTACTTC. Residues: CAIEKGLAGELREQYF. V gene TRBV10-3 combines with J gene TRBJ2-5; 14 nucleotides match TRBD2. The J call may be in error: the DNA end matches TRBJ2-7 better. From germline, CDR1 is ENHRY and CDR2 SYGVKD. The CDR3 runs to 16 residues.

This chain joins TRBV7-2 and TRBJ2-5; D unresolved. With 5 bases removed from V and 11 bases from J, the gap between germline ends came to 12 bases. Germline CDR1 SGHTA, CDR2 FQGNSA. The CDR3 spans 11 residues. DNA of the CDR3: TGTGCCAGCAGCCCCGGGTCGGAGCAGTACTTC. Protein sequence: CASSPGSEQYF. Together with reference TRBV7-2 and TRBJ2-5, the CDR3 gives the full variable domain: GAGVSQSPSNKVTEKGKDVELRCDPISGHTALYWYRQSLGQGLEFLIYFQGNSAPDKSGLPSDRFSAERTGGSVSTLTIQRTQQEDSAVYLCASSPGSEQYFGPGTRLLVL.